This TCR beta chain was identified during a study of T cells after yellow fever vaccination. This clonotype was seen more than once but under ten times. TCRdb re-derived calls from the 5' RACE reads in MiXCR, one entry per CDR3 protein. The table has approximately 120,000 distinct CDR3 sequences, more than 6.5% seen once. The germline gives CDR1 MDHEN, CDR2 SYDVKM. This CDR3 has 12 residues. V was trimmed by 6 bases and J by 5 bases, leaving 10 bases between them. The chain carries TRBV28 and TRBJ1-2, with no clear D. The receptor was isolated from a young man who received the YFV17D yellow fever vaccine. The sample in question was CD4+ T cells sorted from PBMCs, obtained roughly 10 days after the first yellow fever vaccination. For the CDR3, the DNA is TGTGCCAGCAGCTCCATGGGGTATGGCTACACCTTC. This gives the protein CASSSMGYGYTF.